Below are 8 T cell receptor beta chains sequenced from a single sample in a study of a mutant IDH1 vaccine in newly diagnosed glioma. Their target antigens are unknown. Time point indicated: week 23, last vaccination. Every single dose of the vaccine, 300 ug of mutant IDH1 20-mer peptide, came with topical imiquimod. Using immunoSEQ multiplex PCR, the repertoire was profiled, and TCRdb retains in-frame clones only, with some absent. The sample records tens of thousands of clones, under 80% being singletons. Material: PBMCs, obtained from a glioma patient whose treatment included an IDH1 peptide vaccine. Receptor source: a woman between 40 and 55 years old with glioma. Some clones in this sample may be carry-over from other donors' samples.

The CDR3 DNA reads TGTGCCAGCAGTACGTTGGATCGCTACACCTTC. Protein: CASSTLDRYTF. The V and J genes are TRBV28 and TRBJ1-2; D is unclear. The CDR3 has 11 residues. CDR1 is MDHEN, CDR2 SYDVKM, per germline. Deletions cut 5 bases from V and 9 bases from J, with 10 bases between.

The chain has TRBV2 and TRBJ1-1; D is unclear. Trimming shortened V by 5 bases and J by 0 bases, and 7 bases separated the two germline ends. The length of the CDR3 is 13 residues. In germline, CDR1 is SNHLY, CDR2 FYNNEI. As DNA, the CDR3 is TGTGCCAGCAGTAAAGTCCTGAACACTGAAGCTTTCTTT. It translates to CASSKVLNTEAFF.

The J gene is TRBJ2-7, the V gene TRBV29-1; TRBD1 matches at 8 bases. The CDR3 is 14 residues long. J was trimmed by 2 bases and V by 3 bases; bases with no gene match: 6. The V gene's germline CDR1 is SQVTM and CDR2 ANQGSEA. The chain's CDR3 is CSVDSGTGAYEQYF. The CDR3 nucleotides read TGCAGCGTTGACTCCGGGACAGGCGCCTACGAGCAGTACTTC.

CDR3 in amino acids: CASSLGIETQYF. In DNA form, the CDR3 reads TGTGCCAGCAGCTTAGGGATAGAGACCCAGTACTTC. V gene TRBV7-9 combines with J gene TRBJ2-5; no definite D call. The V end was cut by 1 base, the J end by 4 bases, with 4 bases between. Germline V gene sequence: CDR1 SEHNR, CDR2 FQNEAQ (reference sequence). This CDR3 region has 12 residues.

The CDR3: CASSQGTGNTIYF. Here the CDR3 DNA reads TGCGCCAGCAGCCAAGGGACTGGAAACACCATATATTTT. This sequence joins TRBV5-1 and TRBJ1-3; D is unclear. Trimming removed 4 bases from V and 2 bases from J, with 7 bases in between. CDR1 and CDR2 (germline): SGHRS, YFSETQ. This CDR3 spans 13 amino acids.

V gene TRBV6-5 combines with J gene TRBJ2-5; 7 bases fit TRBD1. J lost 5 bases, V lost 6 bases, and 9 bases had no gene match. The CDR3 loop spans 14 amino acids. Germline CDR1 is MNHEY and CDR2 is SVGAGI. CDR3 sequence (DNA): TGTGCCAGCAGCCCTGGGACAGCAAGTGAGACCCAGTACTTC. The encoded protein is CASSPGTASETQYF.

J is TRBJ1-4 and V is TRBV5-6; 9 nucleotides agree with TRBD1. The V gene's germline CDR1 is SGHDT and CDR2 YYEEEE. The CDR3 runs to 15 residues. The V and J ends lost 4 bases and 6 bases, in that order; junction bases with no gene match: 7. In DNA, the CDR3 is TGTGCCAGCAGCGAGGACAGGGGAAGGGATGAAAAACTGTTTTTT. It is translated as CASSEDRGRDEKLFF. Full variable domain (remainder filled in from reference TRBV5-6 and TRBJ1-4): DAGVTQSPTHLIKTRGQQVTLRCSPKSGHDTVSWYQQALGQGPQFIFQYYEEEERQRGNFPDRFSGHQFPNYSSELNVNALLLGDSALYLCASSEDRGRDEKLFFGSGTQLSVL.

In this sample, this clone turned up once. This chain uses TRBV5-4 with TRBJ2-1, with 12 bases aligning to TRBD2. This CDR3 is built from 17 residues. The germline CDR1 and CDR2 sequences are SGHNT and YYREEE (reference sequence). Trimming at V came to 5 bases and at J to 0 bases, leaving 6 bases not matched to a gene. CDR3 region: CASSLTSGSLSYNEQFF. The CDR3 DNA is TGTGCCAGCAGTCTGACTAGCGGGAGTCTCTCCTACAATGAGCAGTTCTTC.